These T cell receptor beta chains were read from a single sample in a study of T cell responses to AZD1222 COVID-19 vaccine. Repertoires were generated with immunoSEQ multiplex PCR, while TCRdb's copy carries only in-frame clones and drops some. The sample lists about 120,000 clones, around 90% seen once, with about 4.1% in the top ten. The material was peripheral blood, obtained on day 0 of MenACWY control vaccination. These receptors were taken from an adult in good health. CDR3s include the opening cysteine and the closing phenylalanine or tryptophan. Each record gives: J gene, clone size, D gene, CDR3 length, V gene, CDR3 protein, CDR3 DNA. A D gene is named only where the DNA matches it firmly. Size is stated for part of the rows, as once, few or many counts, or as a class when the clone is expanded.

TRBJ1-2	.	TRBD1	16	TRBV10-2	CASTKGVDRANYGYTF	TGCGCCAGCACTAAGGGGGTGGACAGGGCTAACTATGGCTACACCTTC
TRBJ2-2	once	.	14	TRBV5-4	CASSRGHNTGELFF	TGTGCCAGCAGCCGGGGACACAACACCGGGGAGCTGTTTTTT
TRBJ2-2	.	.	17	TRBV7-2	CASSPQNRALDTGELFF	TGTGCCAGCAGCCCACAAAACAGGGCGTTAGACACCGGGGAGCTGTTTTTT
TRBJ2-1	few	TRBD2	17	TRBV27	CASRLHLSGSRDNEQFF	TGTGCCAGCAGGCTGCACCTTAGCGGGAGTCGCGACAATGAGCAGTTCTTC
TRBJ1-2	once	.	14	TRBV3-1/TRBV3-2	CASSQGGANYGYTF	TGTGCCAGCAGCCAGGGTGGCGCTAACTATGGCTACACCTTC
TRBJ1-4	.	.	14	TRBV10-3	CAISEPGDAQKLFF	TGTGCCATCAGTGAGCCGGGGGATGCCCAAAAACTGTTTTTT
TRBJ1-4	.	.	12	TRBV7-9	CASSLEAGELFF	TGTGCCAGCAGCTTAGAAGCGGGAGAGCTGTTTTTT
TRBJ2-5	once	.	14	TRBV11-3	CASSLGGSGETQYF	TGTGCCAGCAGCTTAGGAGGGTCGGGGGAGACCCAGTACTTC
TRBJ2-7	.	.	14	TRBV2	CASRVGSGTYEQYF	TGTGCCAGCAGGGTTGGTAGCGGAACCTACGAGCAGTACTTC
TRBJ2-4	.	TRBD2	17	TRBV5-5	CASSSPTSGKAKNIQYF	TGTGCCAGCAGTTCACCGACTAGCGGGAAAGCCAAAAACATTCAGTACTTC
TRBJ1-2	.	.	15	TRBV5-1	CASSLDGFGVYGYTF	TGCGCCAGCAGCTTGGACGGGTTCGGTGTCTATGGCTACACCTTC
TRBJ2-2	.	.	14	TRBV5-3	CARSWPGLTGELFF	TGTGCCAGAAGCTGGCCGGGACTCACCGGGGAGCTGTTTTTT
TRBJ1-4	.	TRBD1	16	TRBV11-2	CASSLGFRTGFEKLFF	TGTGCCAGCAGCTTAGGCTTCCGGACAGGGTTTGAAAAACTGTTTTTT
TRBJ2-6	.	.	16	TRBV27	CASSFYQGSGANVLTF	TGTGCCAGCAGTTTCTATCAGGGGTCTGGGGCCAACGTCCTGACTTTC
TRBJ2-1	.	.	12	TRBV30	CAADSGYNEQFF	TGTGCCGCCGATTCGGGTTACAATGAGCAGTTCTTC
TRBJ2-3	few	.	15	TRBV7-3	CASSLEGGSTDTQYF	TGTGCCAGCAGCTTAGAGGGGGGGAGCACAGATACGCAGTATTTT
TRBJ1-3	once	.	13	TRBV6-1	CASSEGGGSPWNF	TGTGCCAGCAGTGAAGGGGGGGGTTCCCCTTGGAATTTT
TRBJ1-6	.	.	15	TRBV5-5	CASSLGRTNNSPLHF	TGTGCCAGCAGCTTGGGGCGGACGAATAATTCACCCCTCCACTTT
TRBJ2-3	.	TRBD2	16	TRBV10-3	CAISESLAAGTDTQYF	TGTGCCATCAGTGAGTCACTAGCGGCTGGCACAGATACGCAGTATTTT
TRBJ1-5	once	.	15	TRBV7-2	CASSLAGRDNQPQHF	TGTGCCAGCAGCTTAGCTGGGCGGGACAATCAGCCCCAGCATTTT
TRBJ1-5	.	.	17	TRBV4-1	CASSQAPARGPNQPQHF	TGCGCCAGCAGCCAAGCGCCGGCCAGGGGCCCCAATCAGCCCCAGCATTTT
TRBJ1-1	.	.	17	TRBV3-1/TRBV3-2	CASSRRTASIVNTEAFF	TGTGCCAGCAGCCGGAGGACAGCATCTATAGTTAACACTGAAGCTTTCTTT